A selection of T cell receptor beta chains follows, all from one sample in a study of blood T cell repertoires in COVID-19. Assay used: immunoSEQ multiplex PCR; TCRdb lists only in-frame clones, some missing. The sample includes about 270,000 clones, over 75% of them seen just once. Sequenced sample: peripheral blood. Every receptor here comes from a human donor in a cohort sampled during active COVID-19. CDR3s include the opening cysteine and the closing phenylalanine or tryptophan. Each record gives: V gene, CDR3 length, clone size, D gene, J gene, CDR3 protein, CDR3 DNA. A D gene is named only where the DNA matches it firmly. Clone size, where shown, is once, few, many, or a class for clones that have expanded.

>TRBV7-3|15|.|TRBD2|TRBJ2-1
CASSVTSGRADEQFF
TGTGCCAGCAGCGTTACTAGCGGGAGAGCGGATGAGCAGTTCTTC
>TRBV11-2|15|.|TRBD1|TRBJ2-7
CASSFGWGTAYEQYF
TGTGCCAGCAGCTTTGGGTGGGGGACAGCCTACGAGCAGTACTTC
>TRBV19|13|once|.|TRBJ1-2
CASSKDRSYGYTF
TGTGCCAGTAGTAAGGACAGATCCTATGGCTACACCTTC
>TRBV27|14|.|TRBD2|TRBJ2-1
CASRPGGSSKEQFF
TGTGCCAGCAGGCCGGGGGGTTCATCGAAGGAGCAGTTCTTC
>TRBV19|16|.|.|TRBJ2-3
CASSIGGPFSTDTQYF
TGTGCCAGTAGTATTGGCGGGCCCTTTAGCACAGATACGCAGTATTTT
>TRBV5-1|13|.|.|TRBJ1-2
CASSSLGDYGYTF
TGCGCCAGCAGCTCTCTGGGAGACTATGGCTACACCTTC
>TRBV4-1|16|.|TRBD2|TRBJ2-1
CASSQVAGSSYNEQFF
TGCGCCAGCAGCCAAGTAGCGGGGAGCTCCTACAATGAGCAGTTCTTC
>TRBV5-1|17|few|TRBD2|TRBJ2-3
CASSSGGLAGPKDTQYF
TGCGCCAGCAGCAGCGGAGGACTAGCGGGGCCGAAGGATACGCAGTATTTT
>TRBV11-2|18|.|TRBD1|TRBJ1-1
CASSLDADRGQGNTEAFF
TGTGCCAGCAGCTTAGATGCTGACAGGGGGCAGGGGAACACTGAAGCTTTCTTT
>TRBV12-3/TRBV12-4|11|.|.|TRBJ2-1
CASSLRGEQFF
TGTGCCAGCAGTTTACGCGGTGAGCAGTTCTTC
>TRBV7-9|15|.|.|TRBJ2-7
CASSFKHGATYEQYF
TGTGCCAGCAGCTTCAAACATGGGGCCACCTACGAGCAGTACTTC
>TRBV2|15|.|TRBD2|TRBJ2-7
CASVLGTSGPYEQYF
TGTGCCAGCGTTCTCGGGACTAGCGGACCCTACGAGCAGTACTTC
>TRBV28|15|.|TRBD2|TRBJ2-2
CASRRGGANTGELFF
TGTGCCAGCAGGCGCGGGGGGGCGAACACCGGGGAGCTGTTTTTT
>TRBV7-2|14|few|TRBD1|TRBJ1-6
CASSHGTGGSPLHF
TGTGCCAGCAGCCACGGGACAGGGGGGTCACCCCTCCACTTT
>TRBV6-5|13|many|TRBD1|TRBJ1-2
CASPGQNLYGYTF
TGTGCCAGTCCGGGACAGAATCTTTATGGCTACACCTTC
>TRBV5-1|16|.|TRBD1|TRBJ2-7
CASSFTWDRETYEQYF
TGCGCCAGCAGCTTTACCTGGGACAGGGAGACCTACGAGCAGTACTTC
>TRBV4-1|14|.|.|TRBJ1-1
CASSQGGPNTEAFF
TGCGCCAGCAGCCAAGGGGGGCCGAACACTGAAGCTTTCTTT
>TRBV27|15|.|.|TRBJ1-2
CASSLSPWGDRGYTF
TGTGCCAGCAGTTTATCCCCTTGGGGAGATCGTGGCTACACCTTC
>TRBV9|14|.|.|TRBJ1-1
CASSVVTGNTEAFF
TGTGCCAGCAGCGTAGTAACAGGCAACACTGAAGCTTTCTTT
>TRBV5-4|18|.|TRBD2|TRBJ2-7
CASSSSGLAGGRAGEQYF
TGTGCCAGCAGCTCCTCCGGACTAGCGGGAGGAAGAGCCGGCGAGCAGTACTTC
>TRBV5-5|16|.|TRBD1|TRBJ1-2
CASSSRTGPINYGYTF
TGTGCCAGCAGCTCCAGGACAGGGCCAATAAACTATGGCTACACCTTC
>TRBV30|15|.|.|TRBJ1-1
CAGNYTNGLYTEAFF
TGTGCCGGGAATTATACAAACGGGTTGTACACTGAAGCTTTCTTT
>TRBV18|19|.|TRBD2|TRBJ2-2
CASSPPVGQAGANTGELFF
TGTGCCAGCTCACCACCGGTTGGGCAAGCGGGGGCGAACACCGGGGAGCTGTTTTTT
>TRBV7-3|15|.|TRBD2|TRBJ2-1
CASSLGLADYNEQFF
TGTGCCAGCAGCTTGGGACTAGCGGACTACAATGAGCAGTTCTTC
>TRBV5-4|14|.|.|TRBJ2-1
CASSLGLRDNEQFF
TGTGCCAGCAGCCTGGGACTCAGAGACAATGAGCAGTTCTTC
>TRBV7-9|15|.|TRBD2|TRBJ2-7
CASSSFRREAYEQYF
TGTGCCAGCAGCTCTTTCCGGCGGGAGGCCTACGAGCAGTACTTC
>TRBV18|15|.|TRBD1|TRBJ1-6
CASSKGQGLNSPLHF
TGTGCCAGCTCAAAGGGACAGGGGCTCAATTCACCCCTCCACTTT
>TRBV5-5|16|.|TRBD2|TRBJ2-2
CASSLVAGVVPGELFF
TGTGCCAGCAGCTTGGTAGCGGGAGTAGTCCCCGGGGAGCTGTTTTTT
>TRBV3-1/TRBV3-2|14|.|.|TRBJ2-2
CASTSGANTGELFF
TGTGCCAGCACCTCAGGGGCGAACACCGGGGAGCTGTTTTTT
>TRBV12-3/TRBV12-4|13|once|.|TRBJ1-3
CASSFGGANTIYF
TGTGCCAGCAGTTTTGGGGGGGCAAACACCATATATTTT
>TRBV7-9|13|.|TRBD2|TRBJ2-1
CASSFGRAYEQFF
TGTGCCAGCAGCTTCGGGAGGGCCTATGAGCAGTTCTTC
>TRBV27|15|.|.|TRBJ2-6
CASSFSTGWANVLTF
TGTGCCAGCAGTTTCTCAACGGGATGGGCCAACGTCCTGACTTTC
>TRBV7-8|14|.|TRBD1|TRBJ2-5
CASRTGGFRETQYF
TGTGCCAGCAGGACAGGGGGCTTTCGAGAGACCCAGTACTTC
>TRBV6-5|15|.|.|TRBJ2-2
CASGFTGSGTGELFF
TGTGCCAGCGGCTTCACAGGGTCGGGCACCGGGGAGCTGTTTTTT
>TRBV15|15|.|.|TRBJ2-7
CATSREGAASYEQYF
TGTGCCACCAGCAGAGAGGGGGCCGCCTCCTACGAGCAGTACTTC
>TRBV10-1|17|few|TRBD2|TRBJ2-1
CASSESLAGSGYNEQFF
TGCGCCAGCAGTGAGTCCCTGGCTGGTAGCGGGTACAATGAGCAGTTCTTC
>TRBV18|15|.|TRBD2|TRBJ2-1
CASSPRLAVYNEQFF
TGTGCCAGCTCACCAAGGCTAGCGGTTTACAATGAGCAGTTCTTC
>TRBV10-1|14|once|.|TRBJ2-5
CASSEGRVSETQYF
TGCGCCAGCAGTGAGGGCCGGGTCTCAGAGACCCAGTACTTC
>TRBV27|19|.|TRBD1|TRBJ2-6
CASSRSTQGTPSGANVLTF
TGTGCCAGCAGTAGATCGACACAGGGGACCCCCTCTGGGGCCAACGTCCTGACTTTC
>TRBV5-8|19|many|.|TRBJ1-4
CASSPGLGGRGRTNEKLFF
TGTGCCAGCAGCCCTGGGCTCGGGGGTCGCGGGCGAACTAATGAAAAACTGTTTTTT
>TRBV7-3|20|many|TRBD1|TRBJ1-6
CASSLPLVGTEARNHSPLHF
TGTGCCAGCAGCTTACCGTTGGTGGGGACAGAGGCTAGAAATCATTCACCCCTCCACTTT
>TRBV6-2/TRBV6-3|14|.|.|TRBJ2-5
CASSLTGLQETQYF
TGTGCCAGCAGTCTGACAGGACTCCAAGAGACCCAGTACTTC